The present entry profiles one TCR beta chain with its context. Its specificity is not known. CDR3 length: 14 amino acids. In germline, CDR1 is LNHDA, CDR2 SQIVND (reference sequence). The trim removed 6 bases at V and 2 bases at J, leaving 6 bases unmatched. Running of the v3.0 immunoSEQ assay took place at survey level. This table comes from immunoSEQ multiplex PCR, and its TCRdb copy is limited to in-frame clones, with some not included. The sample includes fewer than 35,000 clones, almost 85% of them seen just once. This record belongs to a study of long-term antiretroviral therapy in people with HIV. Study-level findings and limits: Blood draws took place between about 2004 and 2017 and possibly involved older ART regimens. Clonal expansions arising prior to ART prevailed in the repertoire at every time point.

This TCR was recovered from a man younger than 35 with HIV. The chain links TRBV19 to TRBJ2-7; 8 bases match TRBD1. Here the sequenced sample was unsorted PBMCs, taken about 3.3 years after starting antiretroviral therapy. Here the CDR3 DNA reads TGTGCCAGTAGCCAGACAGGGGTGACCTACGAGCAGTACTTC. This codes for CASSQTGVTYEQYF.